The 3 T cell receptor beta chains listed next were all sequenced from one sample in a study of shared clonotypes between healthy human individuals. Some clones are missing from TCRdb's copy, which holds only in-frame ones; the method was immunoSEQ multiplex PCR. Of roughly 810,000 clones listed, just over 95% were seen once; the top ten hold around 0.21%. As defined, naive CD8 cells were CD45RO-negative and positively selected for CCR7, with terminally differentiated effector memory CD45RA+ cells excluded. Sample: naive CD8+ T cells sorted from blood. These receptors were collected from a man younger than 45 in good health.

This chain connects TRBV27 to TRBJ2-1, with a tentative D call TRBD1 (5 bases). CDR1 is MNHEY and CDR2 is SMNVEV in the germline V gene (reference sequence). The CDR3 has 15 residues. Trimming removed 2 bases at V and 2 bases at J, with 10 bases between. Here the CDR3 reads CASSLGADAYNEQFF. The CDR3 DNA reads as TGTGCCAGCAGTTTAGGGGCAGACGCCTACAATGAGCAGTTCTTC.

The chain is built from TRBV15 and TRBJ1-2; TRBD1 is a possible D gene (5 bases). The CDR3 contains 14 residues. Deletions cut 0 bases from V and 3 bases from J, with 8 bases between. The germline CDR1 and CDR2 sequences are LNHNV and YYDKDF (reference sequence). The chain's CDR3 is CATSRDRADYGYTF. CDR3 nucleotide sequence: TGTGCCACCAGCAGAGACAGGGCGGACTATGGCTACACCTTC.

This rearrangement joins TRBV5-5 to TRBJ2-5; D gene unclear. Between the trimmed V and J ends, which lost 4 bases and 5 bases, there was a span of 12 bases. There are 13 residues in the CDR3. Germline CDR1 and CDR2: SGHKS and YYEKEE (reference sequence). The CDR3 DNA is TGTGCCAGCAGCCGAATCCCCATTGAGACCCAGTACTTC. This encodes CASSRIPIETQYF.